These 29 T cell receptor beta chains came from one sample sequenced in a study of blood T cell repertoires in COVID-19. TCRdb's copy holds only in-frame clones and misses some; the assay was immunoSEQ multiplex PCR. The table records 440,000 or so clones, roughly 90% of them present only once. The sample was peripheral blood. All receptors come from a woman between 35 and 50 years old with COVID-19, enrolled during active disease.

In nucleotides, the CDR3 is TGTGCCAGCAGCTTGGGCTCGGGGGGGCGCCGTGAAAAACTGTTTTTT. It yields the protein CASSLGSGGRREKLFF. The chain links TRBV5-6 to TRBJ1-4, with TRBD1 as a possible D gene (6 bases). The V gene lost 0 bases and the J gene lost 7 bases, with 16 bases spanning the gap. This CDR3 region has 16 residues. CDR1 and CDR2 (germline): SGHDT, YYEEEE.

The chain links TRBV10-3 to TRBJ2-1, with D maybe TRBD2 (6 bases). From germline, CDR1 is ENHRY and CDR2 SYGVKD. The CDR3 has 14 residues. V lost 2 bases and J lost 10, with 15 bases in between. CDR3 DNA: TGTGCCATCAGTGAGACCAACCGGGACTTAGAGCAGTTCTTC. Residues: CAISETNRDLEQFF.

This rearrangement joins TRBV6-2 or TRBV6-3 to TRBJ2-7; D might be TRBD1 (6 bases). Germline lookup yields CDR1 MNHEY and CDR2 SVGEGT. CDR3 size: 16 residues. V lost 3 bases and J lost 0, with 15 bases in between. The CDR3: CASSYHRDKLSYEQYF. In DNA form, the CDR3 reads TGTGCCAGCAGTTATCATCGGGACAAACTCTCCTACGAGCAGTACTTC.

This sequence joins TRBV10-3 and TRBJ2-1; possible D gene TRBD1, 5 bases. The CDR3 is 17 amino acids. CDR1 ENHRY and CDR2 SYGVKD come from the germline V gene. Trimming removed 4 bases from V and 4 bases from J, with 20 bases in between. The CDR3 sequence: CAISGGRADLGYNEQFF. The CDR3 DNA follows: TGTGCCATCAGTGGGGGCAGGGCGGACCTCGGGTACAATGAGCAGTTCTTC.

This chain connects TRBV27 to TRBJ1-2; the D gene is possibly TRBD1 (6 bases). This CDR3 comprises 14 residues. CDR1 MNHEY and CDR2 SMNVEV come from the germline V gene (reference sequence). V lost 4 bases, J lost 4 bases, and 13 bases lay in between. The CDR3 protein is CASSWAGVGYGYTF. The DNA for the CDR3 is TGTGCCAGCAGTTGGGCAGGGGTTGGCTATGGCTACACCTTC.

The rearrangement links TRBV6-6 to TRBJ2-1, with a weak D call TRBD1 (6 bases). Deletions cut 6 bases from V and 9 bases from J, with 12 bases between. Germline V lookup: CDR1 MNHNY, CDR2 SVGAGI (reference sequence). This CDR3 comprises 12 residues. CDR3 DNA: TGTGCCAGCAGAACCGGACAGATTGAGCAGTTCTTC. Translating it yields CASRTGQIEQFF.

This chain uses TRBV5-5 with TRBJ1-1; 7 bases align to TRBD1. The CDR3 has 15 residues. CDR1 SGHKS and CDR2 YYEKEE come from the germline V gene (reference sequence). After removal of 3 bases from V and 4 bases from J, the junction contained 9 bases not matched to a gene. CDR3 DNA sequence: TGTGCCAGCAGCTCCCTACAGGGGCTGGGCACTGAAGCTTTCTTT. The encoded protein is CASSSLQGLGTEAFF.

The genes are TRBV4-3 and TRBJ1-6, with TRBD1 matching 8 bases. The CDR3 is 16 residues long. Germline values: CDR1 LGHNA, CDR2 YSLEER. With 4 bases clipped from V and 10 bases from J, the junction kept 12 bases outside the gene matches. The CDR3 region has the DNA TGCGCCAGCAGCCGCCTCTTGACAGGGGTGAGGTCACCCCTCCACTTT. Its translation is CASSRLLTGVRSPLHF.

Points on this clone: Other DNA sequences of this sample code for an identical CDR3. The rearrangement uses TRBV7-3 and TRBJ2-3; D is perhaps TRBD2 (5 bases). This CDR3 contains 15 residues. Trimming cost V 3 bases and J 0 bases, with 10 bases left between them. The germline gives CDR1 SGHTA, CDR2 FQGTGA. The CDR3: CASSLIGGSTDTQYF. In DNA form, the CDR3 reads TGTGCCAGCAGCTTGATAGGCGGGAGCACAGATACGCAGTATTTT.

In this sample, this clone turned up once. This chain links TRBV27 with TRBJ2-2; 8 bases match TRBD2. Trimming removed 2 bases from V and 2 bases from J; junction bases left unmatched: 1. The CDR3 has 15 amino acids. In germline, CDR1 is MNHEY, CDR2 SMNVEV (reference sequence). Written as DNA, the CDR3 is TGTGCCAGCAGTTTAACTAGCGGAAACACCGGGGAGCTGTTTTTT. It specifies CASSLTSGNTGELFF.

This clone has only one observation. The genes are TRBV7-9 and TRBJ2-1, with TRBD2 identical over 9 bases. V lost 3 bases and J lost 7; bases outside the gene matches: 4. There are 14 residues in the CDR3. Germline CDR1 SEHNR, CDR2 FQNEAQ (reference sequence). The CDR3 region has the DNA TGTGCCAGCAGCTTCCCGGCGGGGGGGAATGAGCAGTTCTTC. Protein: CASSFPAGGNEQFF.

This sequence joins TRBV2 and TRBJ1-1; unclear D gene. Germline CDR1 SNHLY, CDR2 FYNNEI. V was shortened by 5 bases and J by 1 base, with 11 bases between the two germline ends. The CDR3 is 14 residues long. The CDR3 sequence: CASSTTQPNTEAFF. The CDR3 DNA follows: TGTGCCAGCAGTACAACACAGCCGAACACTGAAGCTTTCTTT.

This chain links TRBV7-3 with TRBJ1-1, with D uncertain. The CDR3 loop spans 13 amino acids. V lost 5 bases and J lost 0, with 7 bases in between. Germline CDR1 SGHTA, CDR2 FQGTGA. Here the CDR3 DNA reads TGTGCCAGCAGCCCGGAGATGAACACTGAAGCTTTCTTT. Translation gives CASSPEMNTEAFF.

V is TRBV5-6 and J is TRBJ1-1; D is unresolved. The CDR3 consists of 14 residues. The germline CDR1 and CDR2 sequences are SGHDT and YYEEEE. Trimming cost V 1 base and J 5 bases, with 12 bases left between them. The CDR3 DNA is TGTGCCAGCAGCTTGCCGGTGTCGACTACTGAAGCTTTCTTT. Its protein product is CASSLPVSTTEAFF.

The chain joins TRBV6-5 to TRBJ2-3; TRBD1 matches at 9 bases. This CDR3 has 15 amino acids. Losses at the gene ends were 5 bases for V and 5 bases for J; bases not matched to a gene: 8. CDR1 is MNHEY, CDR2 SVGAGI, per germline. The CDR3 here is CASSPPGQGKDTQYF. CDR3 in DNA: TGTGCCAGCAGTCCCCCGGGACAGGGTAAAGATACGCAGTATTTT.

Notes on this clone: One end of the junction fails to match germline, which may point to a read error. This sequence joins TRBV7-7 and TRBJ2-2; 7 bases agree with TRBD1. Germline V gene data show CDR1 as SSHAT and CDR2 as FNYEAQ (reference sequence). The CDR3 is made up of 15 amino acids. CDR3 bases: TGTGCTAGCAGCCCCCGCGCCAGGGACAGCGGGGAGCTGTTTTTT. It translates to CASSPRARDSGELFF.

The chain employs TRBV5-1 and TRBJ2-3; TRBD1 is a possible D gene (7 bases). The V gene lost 0 bases and the J gene lost 8 bases, with 10 bases spanning the gap. CDR1 and CDR2 (germline): SGHRS, YFSETQ. The CDR3 contains 13 residues. CDR3 protein: CASSLGQGGTQYF. CDR3 nucleotides: TGCGCCAGCAGCTTGGGACAGGGAGGTACGCAGTATTTT.

This clone was seen a single time. V usage is TRBV12-5 and J usage is TRBJ1-1, with D perhaps matching TRBD1 (6 bases). This CDR3 is built from 14 residues. Germline V gene lookup returns CDR1 LGHNT and CDR2 FRNRAP. Trimming removed 5 bases from V and 0 bases from J, with 10 bases in between. Here the CDR3 reads CASGPGQLNTEAFF. The DNA for the CDR3 is TGTGCTAGTGGTCCTGGACAGTTGAACACTGAAGCTTTCTTT. The complete variable domain, with remaining parts taken from reference TRBV12-5 and TRBJ1-1, reads DARVTQTPRHKVTEMGQEVTMRCQPILGHNTVFWYRQTMMQGLELLAYFRNRAPLDDSGMPKDRFSAEMPDATLATLKIQPSEPRDSAVYFCASGPGQLNTEAFFGQGTRLTVV.

This chain connects TRBV12-3 or TRBV12-4 to TRBJ2-1, with TRBD2 as a possible D gene (6 bases). The CDR3 consists of 13 residues. The germline V and J ends were trimmed by 3 bases and 9 bases, with 12 bases remaining between them. CDR3 coding DNA: TGTGCCAGCAGTTTTCCCCCCGGGGGTGAGCAGTTCTTC. Its translation is CASSFPPGGEQFF.

CDR3 nucleotides: TGTGCCAGCAGTTACCAAGCAGGGGGCGCGATTTACGAGCAGTACTTC. Translation gives CASSYQAGGAIYEQYF. This sequence joins TRBV6-2 or TRBV6-3 and TRBJ2-7, with 8 bases fitting TRBD1. The CDR3 has 16 amino acids. The germline gives CDR1 MNHEY, CDR2 SVGEGT. V gave up 2 bases and J gave up 4 bases; unmatched junction bases: 10.

The table lists this clone with a few counts. The J gene is TRBJ1-2, the V gene TRBV7-2; TRBD1 aligns across 9 bases. CDR3 length: 17 amino acids. The germline V gene has CDR1 SGHTA and CDR2 FQGNSA. Trimming at V came to 5 bases and at J to 4 bases, leaving 14 bases not matched to a gene. CDR3 coding DNA: TGTGCCAGCAGCCAACAACTTGGGACAGGGAATCCCTATGGCTACACCTTC. Its translation is CASSQQLGTGNPYGYTF.

The V gene is TRBV28, the J gene TRBJ1-5; TRBD1 matches 9 bases. The CDR3 runs to 15 residues. Germline V gives CDR1 MDHEN, CDR2 SYDVKM. The V gene end was trimmed by 3 bases and the J gene end by 5 bases; junction bases not matched to a gene: 5. The CDR3 protein is CASSFDRGYDQPQHF. CDR3 nucleotide sequence: TGTGCCAGCAGTTTCGACAGGGGGTATGATCAGCCCCAGCATTTT.

The gene calls are TRBV5-6 and TRBJ2-1; D uncertain. Trimming removed 4 bases from V and 14 bases from J, with 19 bases in between. The germline gives CDR1 SGHDT, CDR2 YYEEEE. The CDR3 loop spans 13 amino acids. CDR3 in DNA: TGTGCCAGCAGCCCACTTCGGTCCCAGCGAGAGTTCTTC. The encoded protein is CASSPLRSQREFF.

V and J are TRBV7-3 and TRBJ1-3, with D possibly TRBD1 on 5 matching bases. Germline V gives CDR1 SGHTA, CDR2 FQGTGA. The ends were cut back, 5 bases at V and 0 bases at J, with 14 bases in the middle. CDR3 length equals 16 residues. CDR3 nucleotide sequence: TGTGCCAGCAGCAGCGGGACCGGTAGCTCTGGAAACACCATATATTTT. It codes for CASSSGTGSSGNTIYF.

This clone showed up just once. The chain has TRBV10-3 and TRBJ2-7; TRBD2 matches at 16 bases. V lost 3 bases, J lost 6 bases, and 20 bases stayed unmatched. The CDR3 sequence is 21 residues long. Looked up from germline, CDR1 is ENHRY and CDR2 is SYGVKD. As DNA, the CDR3 is TGTGCCATCAGTGAAAAGGGACTAGCGGGAGGGCCAATGTGGAATCCTTCCGAGCAGTACTTC. Protein product: CAISEKGLAGGPMWNPSEQYF.

CDR3 coding DNA: TGTGCCAGTAGTATCAGGACTAGCGGTTACGAGCAGTACTTC. Amino acids: CASSIRTSGYEQYF. The chain joins TRBV19 to TRBJ2-7; 10 bases are a match to TRBD2. The CDR3 is 14 amino acids. Trimming took 3 bases from V and 4 from J; bases not matched to a gene: 3. CDR1 and CDR2 (germline): LNHDA, SQIVND (reference sequence).

A note on this clone: Germline is not matched at one junction end, which may reflect a read error. V and J are TRBV5-1 and TRBJ2-5; 11 bases fit TRBD1. The CDR3 contains 16 residues. Looked up from germline, CDR1 is SGHRS and CDR2 is YFSETQ. The CDR3 reads CASSTDRTGGEETQYF. The CDR3 DNA sequence: TGCGCCAGCAGCACCGATAGGACAGGGGGCGAAGAAACCCAGTACTTC.

This chain joins TRBV10-3 and TRBJ2-7, with 8 bases aligning to TRBD2. V was pared by 8 bases and J by 6 bases, with 6 bases of the junction left unmatched. The CDR3 has 12 amino acids. Germline V gives CDR1 ENHRY, CDR2 SYGVKD. CDR3 sequence: CAILGGGTEQYF. DNA for the CDR3: TGTGCCATCCTGGGCGGGGGGACCGAGCAGTACTTC.

The chain joins TRBV28 to TRBJ2-3; D is perhaps TRBD2 (6 bases). CDR3 size: 15 residues. V lost 3 bases, J lost 4 bases, and 14 bases lay in between. Germline V gene sequence: CDR1 MDHEN, CDR2 SYDVKM. Here the CDR3 DNA reads TGTGCCAGCAGTTTTGGGCAGGGAGGCCCAGATACGCAGTATTTT. It yields the protein CASSFGQGGPDTQYF. The complete variable domain, with remaining parts taken from reference TRBV28 and TRBJ2-3, reads DVKVTQSSRYLVKRTGEKVFLECVQDMDHENMFWYRQDPGLGLRLIYFSYDVKMKEKGDIPEGYSVSREKKERFSLILESASTNQTSMYLCASSFGQGGPDTQYFGPGTRLTVL.